The rows below give T cell receptor beta chains drawn from one sample of a study of shared clonotypes between healthy human individuals. Generated by immunoSEQ multiplex PCR, the TCRdb table keeps only in-frame clones and is missing some. The sample yields about 660,000 clones, around two thirds seen once. Material: memory CD4+ T cells sorted from blood. Source of these receptors: a woman under 40 in good health. The CDR3 runs from the conserved cysteine through the conserved F or W. Fields, in order: J gene, V gene, clone size, D gene, CDR3 length, CDR3 protein, CDR3 DNA. D genes are given only for firm matches. Clone size is given for some rows only: seen once, a few or many times, or a class if the clone is expanded.

J gene: TRBJ2-1
V gene: TRBV15
clone size: -
D gene: TRBD2
CDR3 length: 14
CDR3 protein: CATTKAGPYNEQFF
CDR3 DNA: TGTGCCACCACAAAAGCGGGACCCTACAATGAGCAGTTCTTC

J gene: TRBJ1-1
V gene: TRBV14
clone size: -
D gene: -
CDR3 length: 13
CDR3 protein: CASSVRFSDPAFF
CDR3 DNA: TGTGCCAGCAGTGTCAGGTTTTCGGACCCAGCTTTCTTT

J gene: TRBJ1-3
V gene: TRBV19
clone size: -
D gene: TRBD1
CDR3 length: 14
CDR3 protein: CASSSGTAGNTIYF
CDR3 DNA: TGTGCCAGTTCCTCGGGGACAGCGGGAAACACCATATATTTT

J gene: TRBJ2-5
V gene: TRBV7-8
clone size: -
D gene: -
CDR3 length: 12
CDR3 protein: CASTTPPETQYF
CDR3 DNA: TGTGCCAGCACCACCCCACCAGAGACCCAGTACTTC

J gene: TRBJ2-7
V gene: TRBV5-1
clone size: many
D gene: -
CDR3 length: 15
CDR3 protein: CASSLGQLSSYEQYF
CDR3 DNA: TGCGCCAGCAGCTTGGGACAGCTAAGCTCCTACGAGCAGTACTTC

J gene: TRBJ1-5
V gene: TRBV27
clone size: many
D gene: -
CDR3 length: 15
CDR3 protein: CASRPAGDRNQPQHF
CDR3 DNA: TGTGCCAGCCGACCCGCGGGCGACAGGAATCAGCCCCAGCATTTT

J gene: TRBJ1-3
V gene: TRBV5-6
clone size: -
D gene: -
CDR3 length: 14
CDR3 protein: CASSLRQVGNTIYF
CDR3 DNA: TGTGCCAGCAGCTTGAGACAGGTGGGAAACACCATATATTTT

J gene: TRBJ2-7
V gene: TRBV29-1
clone size: -
D gene: -
CDR3 length: 13
CDR3 protein: CSVVRQGSFEQYF
CDR3 DNA: TGCAGCGTTGTGCGGCAGGGGAGTTTCGAGCAGTACTTC

J gene: TRBJ2-2
V gene: TRBV28
clone size: -
D gene: -
CDR3 length: 13
CDR3 protein: CASSSAAVGELFF
CDR3 DNA: TGTGCCAGCAGTTCCGCAGCGGTCGGGGAGCTGTTTTTT

J gene: TRBJ1-4
V gene: TRBV19
clone size: few
D gene: -
CDR3 length: 16
CDR3 protein: CASSPTTGTWSEKLFF
CDR3 DNA: TGTGCCAGTAGTCCTACCACAGGGACTTGGTCGGAAAAACTGTTTTTT

J gene: TRBJ1-1
V gene: TRBV10-2
clone size: -
D gene: -
CDR3 length: 14
CDR3 protein: CASSEQTGRTEAFF
CDR3 DNA: TGCGCCAGCAGTGAGCAAACAGGTAGGACTGAAGCTTTCTTT

J gene: TRBJ1-6
V gene: TRBV7-6
clone size: -
D gene: -
CDR3 length: 13
CDR3 protein: CASSPSQDSPLHF
CDR3 DNA: TGTGCCAGCAGCCCAAGTCAGGATTCACCCCTCCACTTT

J gene: TRBJ1-5
V gene: TRBV28
clone size: once
D gene: -
CDR3 length: 14
CDR3 protein: CASILPGEGRPQHF
CDR3 DNA: TGTGCCAGCATCCTTCCGGGGGAAGGGCGTCCCCAGCATTTT

J gene: TRBJ2-7
V gene: TRBV28
clone size: once
D gene: TRBD1
CDR3 length: 16
CDR3 protein: CASSPPGQGSTYEQYF
CDR3 DNA: TGTGCCAGCAGTCCACCGGGACAGGGTTCGACCTACGAGCAGTACTTC

J gene: TRBJ1-2
V gene: TRBV28
clone size: once
D gene: -
CDR3 length: 12
CDR3 protein: CASRTALYGYTF
CDR3 DNA: TGTGCCAGCAGGACGGCGTTATATGGCTACACCTTC

J gene: TRBJ2-7
V gene: TRBV7-9
clone size: -
D gene: -
CDR3 length: 15
CDR3 protein: CASSLSGSLSYEQYF
CDR3 DNA: TGTGCCAGCAGCTTAAGCGGTTCCCTCTCCTACGAGCAGTACTTC

J gene: TRBJ2-7
V gene: TRBV6-5
clone size: -
D gene: TRBD2
CDR3 length: 15
CDR3 protein: CASSPASGIPYEQYF
CDR3 DNA: TGTGCCAGCAGCCCCGCTAGCGGAATCCCCTACGAGCAGTACTTC

J gene: TRBJ2-1
V gene: TRBV6-1
clone size: few
D gene: TRBD2
CDR3 length: 13
CDR3 protein: CASRLAGNNEQFF
CDR3 DNA: TGTGCCAGCAGGCTAGCGGGTAACAATGAGCAGTTCTTC

J gene: TRBJ2-2
V gene: TRBV4-2
clone size: many
D gene: TRBD2
CDR3 length: 19
CDR3 protein: CASSQALLAGVKNTGELFF
CDR3 DNA: TGTGCCAGCAGCCAGGCTTTACTAGCGGGAGTTAAGAACACCGGGGAGCTGTTTTTT

J gene: TRBJ2-1
V gene: TRBV28
clone size: -
D gene: -
CDR3 length: 15
CDR3 protein: CASSFLDRDNNEQFF
CDR3 DNA: TGTGCCAGCAGTTTTCTGGACAGAGACAACAATGAGCAGTTCTTC

J gene: TRBJ2-5
V gene: TRBV5-4
clone size: -
D gene: -
CDR3 length: 12
CDR3 protein: CASASGSETQYF
CDR3 DNA: TGTGCCAGCGCTTCGGGGTCGGAGACCCAGTACTTC

J gene: TRBJ1-2
V gene: TRBV28
clone size: -
D gene: -
CDR3 length: 13
CDR3 protein: CASSLPDRRGYTF
CDR3 DNA: TGTGCCAGCAGTTTACCGGACAGACGGGGCTACACCTTC

J gene: TRBJ2-1
V gene: TRBV7-9
clone size: -
D gene: -
CDR3 length: 12
CDR3 protein: CASILGDNEQFF
CDR3 DNA: -

J gene: TRBJ2-3
V gene: TRBV7-3
clone size: -
D gene: -
CDR3 length: 14
CDR3 protein: CASSPSRNTDTQYF
CDR3 DNA: TGTGCCAGCAGCCCTTCTCGTAACACAGATACGCAGTATTTT

J gene: TRBJ2-2
V gene: TRBV6-6
clone size: -
D gene: -
CDR3 length: 15
CDR3 protein: CASSQVSANTGELFF
CDR3 DNA: TGTGCCAGCAGTCAGGTTAGCGCCAACACCGGGGAGCTGTTTTTT

J gene: TRBJ2-7
V gene: TRBV4-1
clone size: -
D gene: -
CDR3 length: 17
CDR3 protein: CASSRAGGTTLNYEQYF
CDR3 DNA: TGCGCCAGCAGCCGTGCGGGTGGGACCACCCTGAACTACGAGCAGTACTTC

J gene: TRBJ2-7
V gene: TRBV9
clone size: -
D gene: TRBD1
CDR3 length: 13
CDR3 protein: CASSPGRGREQYF
CDR3 DNA: TGTGCCAGCAGCCCGGGCAGGGGGCGCGAGCAGTACTTC

J gene: TRBJ2-1
V gene: TRBV7-8
clone size: -
D gene: -
CDR3 length: 15
CDR3 protein: CASSPPVGRPNEQFF
CDR3 DNA: TGTGCCAGCAGCCCACCCGTTGGTAGACCCAATGAGCAGTTCTTC

J gene: TRBJ1-2
V gene: TRBV29-1
clone size: once
D gene: -
CDR3 length: 14
CDR3 protein: CSVLKDTLTGGYTF
CDR3 DNA: TGCAGCGTTCTCAAGGACACCCTAACGGGGGGCTACACCTTC

J gene: TRBJ2-5
V gene: TRBV5-1
clone size: -
D gene: -
CDR3 length: 13
CDR3 protein: CASRTSGQETQYF
CDR3 DNA: TGCGCCAGCAGGACCAGCGGACAAGAGACCCAGTACTTC

J gene: TRBJ2-3
V gene: TRBV19
clone size: -
D gene: -
CDR3 length: 15
CDR3 protein: CASSIVPGRTDTQYF
CDR3 DNA: TGTGCCAGTAGTATAGTGCCGGGCCGCACAGATACGCAGTATTTT

J gene: TRBJ1-5
V gene: TRBV6-5
clone size: -
D gene: -
CDR3 length: 14
CDR3 protein: CASSYSGRNQPQHF
CDR3 DNA: TGTGCCAGCAGTTACTCTGGCCGCAATCAGCCCCAGCATTTT

J gene: TRBJ1-1
V gene: TRBV30
clone size: few
D gene: -
CDR3 length: 14
CDR3 protein: CAWSAGGLNTEAFF
CDR3 DNA: TGTGCCTGGAGTGCTGGGGGTTTGAACACTGAAGCTTTCTTT

J gene: TRBJ2-5
V gene: TRBV15
clone size: -
D gene: -
CDR3 length: 14
CDR3 protein: CATSDRDKQETQYF
CDR3 DNA: TGTGCCACCAGCGACCGGGACAAACAAGAGACCCAGTACTTC

J gene: TRBJ1-1
V gene: TRBV6-8
clone size: -
D gene: TRBD1
CDR3 length: 14
CDR3 protein: CASSRDRGPTEAFF
CDR3 DNA: TGTGCCAGCAGTCGAGACAGGGGGCCCACTGAAGCTTTCTTT